Below, 19 T cell receptor beta chains from the same sample are listed, as sequenced in a study of spatial heterogeneity in lung cancer. TCRdb itself ran the 5' RACE reads through MiXCR, one entry per CDR3 protein. The top ten hold 29% of the sample, which has about 36,000 distinct CDR3 sequences, less than 5.5% seen once. As to time point: sample taken at primary tumor resection. Tumor, nontumor lung or frozen PBMC supplied whole RNA that was sequenced unsorted. The sequencing here drew on PBMCs, taken at surgery. The receptors shown here come from a female donor with early-stage non-small cell lung cancer.

This clonotype was counted at least ten times. This sequence joins TRBV20-1 and TRBJ2-3; 7 bases match TRBD1. The CDR3 length is 15 residues. Trimming took 2 bases from V and 0 from J; bases not matched to a gene: 5. The germline V gene has CDR1 DFQATT and CDR2 SNEGSKA (reference sequence). The CDR3 coding sequence is TGCAGTGCTAGAAAAGGGACAGACAGCACAGATACGCAGTATTTT. Its protein is CSARKGTDSTDTQYF.

This clonotype was seen ten or more times. V is TRBV18 and J is TRBJ2-3, with D tentatively TRBD1 (6 bases). The CDR3 runs to 16 residues. The germline gives CDR1 KGHSH, CDR2 LQKENI. V dropped 2 bases and J dropped 0 bases, with 12 bases sitting between them. CDR3 DNA sequence: TGTGCCAGCTCACCAACGGACAGTACTAGCACAGATACGCAGTATTTT. Its protein product is CASSPTDSTSTDTQYF.

This clonotype was detected ten times or more. The genes are TRBV5-1 and TRBJ2-7; 10 nucleotides align to TRBD2. CDR3 length: 14 residues. CDR1 and CDR2 from the germline V gene are SGHRS and YFSETQ. After removal of 4 bases from V and 5 bases from J, the junction contained 6 bases not matched to a gene. In DNA, the CDR3 is TGCGCCAGCAGCGCGGGGACTAGCGCCCACGAGCAGTACTTC. Protein sequence: CASSAGTSAHEQYF.

This clonotype has a count of ten or more. The rearrangement links TRBV6-1 to TRBJ1-2; D gene uncertain. The germline gives CDR1 MNHNS, CDR2 SASEGT. The CDR3 sequence is 13 residues long. V lost 1 base, J lost 8 bases, and 11 bases lay in between. The CDR3 region is CASSEVRPQGYTF. CDR3 nucleotide sequence: TGTGCCAGCAGTGAAGTACGGCCGCAGGGCTACACCTTC.

This clonotype was seen repeatedly, ten times or more. The chain is built from TRBV19 and TRBJ1-2; D ambiguous. The CDR3 runs to 14 residues. V lost 3 bases and J lost 6, with 14 bases in between. In germline, CDR1 is LNHDA, CDR2 SQIVND (reference sequence). In nucleotides, the CDR3 is TGTGCCAGTAGTATTATGACCCTCGGAAATGGCTACACCTTC. Translating it yields CASSIMTLGNGYTF.

This clonotype was counted ten times or more. This chain's CDR3 is CASRDTSGSIGAFF. The CDR3 DNA follows: TGTGCCAGCAGAGATACCTCAGGTTCCATCGGAGCTTTCTTT. This chain connects TRBV6-6 to TRBJ1-1, with D unclear. CDR3 length equals 14 residues. Between the trimmed V and J ends, which lost 6 bases and 10 bases, there was a span of 21 bases. Germline-derived CDR1 and CDR2 are MNHNY and SVGAGI (reference sequence).

V usage is TRBV2 and J usage is TRBJ2-1; 10 nucleotides agree with TRBD2. V shed 4 bases, J shed 10 bases, and the junction held 16 bases outside the gene matches. The CDR3 runs to 17 residues. Germline V gene sequence: CDR1 SNHLY, CDR2 FYNNEI. For the CDR3, the DNA is TGTGCCAGCAGTGGACCGAGGTGGACTAGCGGCCCTGCGGAGCAGTTCTTC. Amino acids: CASSGPRWTSGPAEQFF.

This clonotype was detected ten times or more. The chain combines TRBV27 with TRBJ2-1; TRBD2 agrees at 11 bases. Germline V CDR1 and CDR2: MNHEY, SMNVEV (reference sequence). V lost 1 base, J lost 7 bases, and 12 bases stayed unmatched. This CDR3 comprises 18 residues. CDR3 in amino acids: CASSLFLVAGGSGNEQFF. The CDR3 DNA reads as TGTGCCAGCAGTTTATTTTTAGTAGCGGGAGGGTCTGGGAATGAGCAGTTCTTC.

This clonotype was seen repeatedly, ten times or more. The chain employs TRBV6-5 and TRBJ2-3, with D uncertain. Germline V gene sequence: CDR1 MNHEY, CDR2 SVGAGI. The V end lost 6 bases, the J end lost 0 bases, and 16 bases lay between the germline ends. This CDR3 is built from 16 residues. The CDR3 DNA reads as TGTGCCAGCAGGAACGGACGACCGCTTAGCACAGATACGCAGTATTTT. Protein product: CASRNGRPLSTDTQYF.

This clonotype was recorded many times. V usage is TRBV28 and J usage is TRBJ2-3; 10 bases match TRBD1. Unmatched junction bases numbered 14, after V lost 10 bases and J lost 4 bases. This CDR3 comprises 16 residues. The germline V gene encodes CDR1 MDHEN and CDR2 SYDVKM. CDR3 in DNA: TGTGCCATAAAGAGAAGTCCGGGACAGGGGTCAGATACGCAGTATTTT. Protein product: CAIKRSPGQGSDTQYF.

This clonotype was found many times. The gene calls are TRBV11-2 and TRBJ2-2; D is ambiguous. This CDR3 is built from 13 residues. V was shortened by 5 bases and J by 5 bases, with 9 bases between the two germline ends. Germline V gene data show CDR1 as SGHAT and CDR2 as FQNNGV. The CDR3 is CASSPLLTGELFF. As DNA, the CDR3 is TGTGCCAGCAGCCCCTTACTAACCGGGGAGCTGTTTTTT.

This clonotype was seen many times. The chain joins TRBV7-9 to TRBJ2-7, with TRBD1 matching 8 bases. Trimming removed 3 bases from V and 4 bases from J; junction bases left unmatched: 2. The CDR3 runs 13 residues. In germline, CDR1 is SEHNR, CDR2 FQNEAQ (reference sequence). CDR3 sequence reads: CASSLGQEYEQYF. The CDR3 DNA is TGTGCCAGCAGCTTGGGACAGGAGTACGAGCAGTACTTC.

This clonotype was seen ten or more times. V and J are TRBV7-2 and TRBJ2-7, with 7 bases identical to TRBD2. CDR1 SGHTA and CDR2 FQGNSA come from the germline V gene. The ends lost 2 bases at V and 7 bases at J; junction bases unmatched: 5. The CDR3 has 13 residues. Here the CDR3 reads CASSLREAWEQYF. The CDR3, as DNA: TGTGCCAGCAGCTTACGGGAGGCTTGGGAGCAGTACTTC.

This clonotype was found many times. V is TRBV28 and J is TRBJ1-1; D might be TRBD1 (5 bases). Deletions cut 0 bases from V and 2 bases from J, with 10 bases between. Per germline, CDR1 MDHEN and CDR2 SYDVKM. There are 15 residues in the CDR3. CDR3 region: CASSLWQTANTEAFF. The DNA of the CDR3 is TGTGCCAGCAGTTTATGGCAGACAGCTAACACTGAAGCTTTCTTT.

V is TRBV9 and J is TRBJ2-1, with D possibly matching TRBD2 (5 bases). CDR1 is SGDLS and CDR2 is YYNGEE in the germline V gene. This CDR3 spans 14 amino acids. V gave up 4 bases and J gave up 5 bases, with 13 bases separating them. CDR3 nucleotides: TGTGCCAGCAGCCGGCGGGTGTCAGACAATGAGCAGTTCTTC. Its translation: CASSRRVSDNEQFF.

This clonotype was observed a handful of times. The rearrangement joins TRBV6-5 to TRBJ2-3, with 8 bases matching TRBD2. The CDR3 is 17 residues long. Germline-derived CDR1 and CDR2 are MNHEY and SVGAGI. V dropped 2 bases and J dropped 4; count of bases not matched to a gene: 11. This CDR3 is CASSYLASGLVADTQYF. CDR3 bases: TGTGCCAGCAGTTACCTGGCTAGCGGGCTTGTAGCAGATACGCAGTATTTT.

The table lists this clonotype with many counts. The V and J genes are TRBV10-3 and TRBJ2-1, with 9 bases aligning to TRBD2. V gave up 4 bases and J gave up 2 bases; unmatched junction bases: 3. Per the germline V gene, CDR1 is ENHRY and CDR2 is SYGVKD. This CDR3 has 15 amino acids. CDR3 sequence: CAISALAGTYNEQFF. The DNA for the CDR3 is TGTGCCATCAGTGCTCTAGCGGGGACCTACAATGAGCAGTTCTTC.

This clonotype was found a few times. CDR3 loop: CASSQDPGTVYGYTF. The CDR3 DNA is TGCGCCAGCAGCCAAGATCCGGGGACAGTTTATGGCTACACCTTC. The chain is built from TRBV4-1 and TRBJ1-2; the match to TRBD1 covers 7 bases. The CDR3 covers 15 residues. From germline, CDR1 is MGHRA and CDR2 YSYEKL. V was pared by 0 bases and J by 5 bases, with 6 bases of the junction left unmatched.

This chain joins TRBV5-5 and TRBJ2-5; D remains unclear. The germline V gene encodes CDR1 SGHKS and CDR2 YYEKEE (reference sequence). Trimming left V 4 bases short and J 1 base short, with 14 bases between. The CDR3 is made up of 15 amino acids. CDR3 nucleotide sequence: TGTGCCAGCAGCCGGGTCCTGGCAGCCCAAGAGACCCAGTACTTC. Translation: CASSRVLAAQETQYF.